These 19 T cell receptor beta chains came from one sample sequenced in a study of blood T cell repertoires in COVID-19. Sequencing was performed with immunoSEQ multiplex PCR; in TCRdb, only in-frame clones are kept and a portion is missing. Of 160,000 or so clones listed, roughly four fifths were seen once; the top ten hold approximately 12%. What was sequenced was peripheral blood. Receptor source: a man between 65 and 85 years old who had recovered from COVID-19.

The chain recombines TRBV5-1 with TRBJ1-1; the D gene is possibly TRBD1 (6 bases). V was trimmed by 3 bases and J by 7 bases, leaving 16 bases between them. CDR3 length: 14 amino acids. The germline CDR1 and CDR2 sequences are SGHRS and YFSETQ. CDR3 nucleotides: TGCGCCAGCAGCTCTACAGGGCCGGGGGGTGAAGCTTTCTTT. This sequence encodes CASSSTGPGGEAFF.

J is TRBJ1-3 and V is TRBV19; 8 bases fit TRBD1. The CDR3 length is 16 residues. From germline, CDR1 is LNHDA and CDR2 SQIVND (reference sequence). V shed 4 bases and J 0 bases; nucleotides not matched to a gene: 5. For the CDR3, the DNA is TGTGCCAGTAGTAGGGGACAGGACGCCTCTGGAAACACCATATATTTT. Translating it yields CASSRGQDASGNTIYF. The whole variable domain, remainder taken from reference TRBV19 and TRBJ1-3, is DGGITQSPKYLFRKEGQNVTLSCEQNLNHDAMYWYRQDPGQGLRLIYYSQIVNDFQKGDIAEGYSVSREKKESFPLTVTSAQKNPTAFYLCASSRGQDASGNTIYFGEGSWLTVV.

The genes are TRBV29-1 and TRBJ1-2, with 8 nucleotides matching TRBD1. The CDR3 has 16 residues. Losses at the gene ends were 2 bases for V and 1 base for J; bases not matched to a gene: 9. Per germline, CDR1 SQVTM and CDR2 ANQGSEA. CDR3 residues: CSVEIRTGTLNYGYTF. The DNA for the CDR3 is TGCAGCGTTGAAATAAGGACAGGGACACTTAACTATGGCTACACCTTC.

This sequence joins TRBV2 and TRBJ2-3; D may be TRBD1 (5 bases). V was trimmed by 5 bases and J by 1 base, leaving 13 bases between them. The CDR3 spans 15 residues. The V gene's germline CDR1 is SNHLY and CDR2 FYNNEI. The CDR3 nucleotides read TGTGCCAGCAGTATTTTGCAGGGCGGCACAGATACGCAGTATTTT. Protein product: CASSILQGGTDTQYF.

This clone occurred a few times. The chain links TRBV21-1 to TRBJ2-7; the table assigns TRBD2, which was not confirmed against the DNA. TRBV21-1 is an annotated pseudogene. The CDR3 totals 24 residues. DNA of the CDR3: TGTGCCAGCAGCAAAGAAGCTAGCGGGAGTCCTTCTGGCCAGTCTTTTTTTTTGTGGTCCGAGCAGTACTTC. Protein product: CASSKEASGSPSGQSFFLWSEQYF.

The CDR3: CASIPGGNLLSPLHF. The CDR3 region has the DNA TGTGCCAGCATCCCAGGCGGGAACTTACTTTCACCCCTCCACTTT. The chain has TRBV28 and TRBJ1-6; D unclear. This CDR3 region has 15 residues. Per germline, CDR1 MDHEN and CDR2 SYDVKM. V was clipped by 7 bases and J by 9 bases, with 19 bases between them.

The V call is TRBV5-6, the J call TRBJ2-5; 7 positions agree with TRBD2. The CDR3 runs 14 residues. V was pared by 3 bases and J by 1 base, with 3 bases of the junction left unmatched. Germline assignment: CDR1 SGHDT and CDR2 YYEEEE. As DNA, the CDR3 is TGTGCCAGCAGCTCCGGGAGGTTCCAAGAGACCCAGTACTTC. Translated: CASSSGRFQETQYF.

This chain uses TRBV6-4 with TRBJ2-5, with TRBD1 matching 12 bases. This CDR3 contains 15 residues. Germline CDR1 and CDR2: MRHNA and SNTAGT. The junction had 6 bases not matched to a gene; V was cut back by 6 bases and J by 4 bases. The CDR3 DNA follows: TGTGCCAGCAGGGGGACAGGGGGCCCGCGAGAGACCCAGTACTTC. Its translation is CASRGTGGPRETQYF.

This clone was detected only once. The chain uses TRBV7-9 and TRBJ2-3, with D perhaps TRBD2 (6 bases). The CDR3 consists of 13 residues. Germline loops: CDR1 SEHNR, CDR2 FQNEAQ (reference sequence). V was shortened by 3 bases and J by 3 bases, with 7 bases between the two germline ends. The CDR3 bases are TGTGCCAGCAGCTTCCGGGGGACAGATACGCAGTATTTT. This codes for CASSFRGTDTQYF.

This chain connects TRBV10-3 to TRBJ2-2, with TRBD1 as a possible D gene (6 bases). V lost 6 bases and J lost 2, with 16 bases in between. The CDR3 has 16 amino acids. Germline V gene sequence: CDR1 ENHRY, CDR2 SYGVKD. CDR3 in DNA: TGTGCCATCAGACCCCAGGAAGGGGGAAACACCGGGGAGCTGTTTTTT. It is translated as CAIRPQEGGNTGELFF.

The chain is built from TRBV18 and TRBJ1-1; the D gene is possibly TRBD1 (6 bases). CDR3 length: 13 amino acids. Between the trimmed V and J ends, which lost 6 bases and 1 base, there was a span of 9 bases. Per the germline V gene, CDR1 is KGHSH and CDR2 is LQKENI. CDR3 amino acids: CASSGQSNTEAFF. The CDR3 DNA is TGTGCCAGCTCCGGACAGTCGAACACTGAAGCTTTCTTT.

This chain uses TRBV5-1 with TRBJ2-7; tentatively, D is TRBD2 (5 bases). The V gene's germline CDR1 is SGHRS and CDR2 YFSETQ. V was cut by 2 bases and J by 3 bases, with 15 bases left in between. CDR3 size: 15 residues. CDR3 amino acids: CASSFNGGENYEQYF. In nucleotides, the CDR3 is TGCGCCAGCAGCTTTAATGGAGGAGAGAACTACGAGCAGTACTTC.

The chain employs TRBV19 and TRBJ2-7; 10 bases match TRBD2. CDR1 is LNHDA and CDR2 is SQIVND in the germline V gene (reference sequence). V shed 5 bases, J shed 3 bases, and the junction held 4 bases outside the gene matches. The CDR3 loop spans 14 amino acids. Here the CDR3 reads CASSSSGSLYEQYF. CDR3 sequence (DNA): TGTGCCAGTAGTTCTAGCGGGAGCCTCTACGAGCAGTACTTC.

The chain combines TRBV7-2 with TRBJ1-2, with 12 bases matching TRBD1. Trimming took 0 bases from V and 3 from J; bases not matched to a gene: 2. The CDR3 runs 16 residues. CDR1 is SGHTA and CDR2 is FQGNSA in the germline V gene. In DNA form, the CDR3 reads TGTGCCAGCAGCTTAGCGGGGACAGGGGGCGACTATGGCTACACCTTC. Its protein is CASSLAGTGGDYGYTF.

The chain employs TRBV6-5 and TRBJ2-5; 7 bases are shared with TRBD1. This CDR3 region has 13 residues. V shed 8 bases, J shed 1 base, and the junction held 4 bases outside the gene matches. The V gene's germline CDR1 is MNHEY and CDR2 SVGAGI. CDR3 in amino acids: CASRDRPQETQYF. The CDR3 nucleotides are TGTGCCAGCCGGGACAGACCCCAAGAGACCCAGTACTTC.

V usage is TRBV11-2 and J usage is TRBJ2-5, with 7 bases lining up with TRBD2. The trim removed 5 bases at V and 5 bases at J, leaving 8 bases unmatched. Germline CDR1 reads SGHAT; CDR2 reads FQNNGV. The CDR3 covers 14 residues. The DNA of the CDR3 is TGTGCCAGCAGCATACTCGGGGGGTTGGAGACCCAGTACTTC. Encoded protein: CASSILGGLETQYF.

This clone was seen more than once but under ten times. V usage is TRBV5-1 and J usage is TRBJ2-3; the D is unclear. Germline V gives CDR1 SGHRS, CDR2 YFSETQ. Trimming pared 0 bases from V and 5 bases from J, leaving 10 bases between. This CDR3 contains 14 residues. CDR3 DNA: TGCGCCAGCAGCTTGGTAGAGGTGGAAGATACGCAGTATTTT. Translation: CASSLVEVEDTQYF.

The V and J genes are TRBV10-2 and TRBJ2-3, with 9 nucleotides matching TRBD2. V trimming: 6 bases; J trimming: 6 bases; junction bases outside the gene matches: 7. Germline V gives CDR1 WSHSY, CDR2 SAAADI. The CDR3 has 14 amino acids. CDR3 DNA sequence: TGCGCCAGCAGGGTAGCGGGAGAATCGGATACGCAGTATTTT. It yields the protein CASRVAGESDTQYF.

CDR3 coding DNA: TGCGCCAGCAGCTTGGCCAGGGAAGTCTACAATGAGCAGTTCTTC. Translated: CASSLAREVYNEQFF. V is TRBV5-1 and J is TRBJ2-1, with D possibly being TRBD1 (5 bases). This CDR3 comprises 15 residues. CDR1 SGHRS and CDR2 YFSETQ come from the germline V gene. Deletions cut 0 bases from V and 3 bases from J, with 10 bases between.